The 27 T cell receptor beta chains below were found in one sample sequenced in a study of blood T cells in healthy people across ages. It was with a sample-barcoded 5' primer and a J-beta primer mix that a second PCR of about 6 to 12 cycles was run. A single record per CDR3 protein comes from TCRdb applying MiXCR to the 5' RACE reads. The sample has around 1,000,000 distinct CDR3 sequences, about 23% seen once. These data were also filed under a second study, of T cells of mothers and their children.

Source material: blood. These receptors originate from a girl aged 2 to 10 in good health.

This chain connects TRBV7-9 to TRBJ2-1; D call uncertain. Germline V gene lookup returns CDR1 SEHNR and CDR2 FQNEAQ (reference sequence). The CDR3 has 15 amino acids. The V end was cut by 1 base, the J end by 9 bases, with 16 bases between. For the CDR3, the DNA is TGTGCCAGCAGCTTAGGGACGGCCGCGTTTAGTGAGCAGTTCTTC. Its translation is CASSLGTAAFSEQFF.

The J gene is TRBJ1-1, the V gene TRBV9; no reliable D call. This CDR3 is built from 17 residues. With 0 bases removed from V and 1 base from J, the gap between germline ends came to 16 bases. The germline V gene has CDR1 SGDLS and CDR2 YYNGEE. The CDR3 region is CASSVEDGAGKNTEAFF. CDR3 nucleotide sequence: TGTGCCAGCAGCGTAGAGGACGGAGCTGGGAAGAACACTGAAGCTTTCTTT.

In the case of this clonotype: At one of its ends the junction is not consistent with the germline gene, which may arise from a read error. The chain combines TRBV27 with TRBJ1-6; 8 nucleotides align to TRBD1. CDR1 is MNHEY, CDR2 SMNVEV, per germline (reference sequence). The CDR3 has 14 residues. CDR3 sequence: CASTLGTGLTPLHF. The CDR3 DNA reads as TGTGCCAGCACTTTAGGGACAGGACTAACACCCCTCCACTTT.

The V call is TRBV12-3 or TRBV12-4, the J call TRBJ1-2, with D uncertain. This CDR3 contains 13 residues. V lost 7 bases to trimming and J lost 7 bases, with 16 bases between them. The CDR3, as DNA: TGTGCCAGCACCCTGGAGCTAAACGGTGGCTACACCTTC. Encoded protein: CASTLELNGGYTF.

Concerning this clonotype: Without the conserved terminal phenylalanine or tryptophan, this CDR3 likely stems from a read error. This chain joins TRBV11-2 and TRBJ1-1, with D hard to call. Trimming took 0 bases from V and 1 from J, leaving 3 bases between them. The CDR3 contains 13 residues. Germline CDR1 is SGHAT and CDR2 is FQNNGV. CDR3 loop: CASSLDPNTEAFL. Here the CDR3 DNA reads TGTGCCAGCAGCTTAGACCCGAACACTGAAGCTTTCCTT.

The chain employs TRBV20-1 and TRBJ2-5, with D possibly being TRBD2 (5 bases). The J call is in doubt because the DNA end fits TRBJ2-1 better. In germline, CDR1 is DFQATT, CDR2 SNEGSKA (reference sequence). The CDR3 extends over 14 amino acids. The CDR3 DNA reads as TGCAGTGTAGAGATAGAGGGCCCCAGACGTGAGCAGTTCTTC. The encoded protein is CSVEIEGPRREQFF.

The rearrangement links TRBV11-2 to TRBJ2-5, with D possibly TRBD1 on 6 matching bases. Trimming removed 3 bases from V and 2 bases from J, with 13 bases in between. CDR3 length: 15 residues. CDR1 SGHAT and CDR2 FQNNGV come from the germline V gene. CDR3: CASSFRTVGQETQYF. The CDR3 nucleotides are TGTGCCAGCAGCTTCAGGACAGTGGGACAAGAGACCCAGTACTTC.

This clonotype was counted many times. The chain joins TRBV6-2 or TRBV6-3 to TRBJ2-5, with no clear D. The CDR3 has 14 amino acids. Germline CDR1 MNHEY, CDR2 SVGEGT. The germline V and J ends were trimmed by 0 bases and 4 bases, with 9 bases remaining between them. CDR3 sequence (DNA): TGTGCCAGCAGTTACTCTTCGGACCCAGAGACCCAGTACTTC. Translation: CASSYSSDPETQYF.

This clonotype was counted many times. This rearrangement joins TRBV28 to TRBJ2-1; 10 bases are a match to TRBD1. CDR1 and CDR2 (germline): MDHEN, SYDVKM. The V and J ends lost 7 bases and 10 bases, in that order; junction bases with no gene match: 7. This CDR3 comprises 13 residues. CDR3 nucleotide sequence: TGTGCCAGCAACCCCGGACAGGGGGAAGAGCAGTTCTTC. It translates to CASNPGQGEEQFF.

The V call is TRBV4-3, the J call TRBJ1-2; D unresolved. CDR3 size: 13 residues. V lost 0 bases and J 7 bases, leaving 9 bases between the germline ends. Germline CDR1 is LGHNA and CDR2 is YSLEER. In DNA, the CDR3 is TGCGCCAGCAGCCAAGATCTAGGAGTTGGCTACACCTTC. It is translated as CASSQDLGVGYTF.

The sample holds a few counts of this clonotype. The CDR3 ends on some other residue instead of the conserved phenylalanine or tryptophan, so this is likely a read error. This chain uses TRBV12-3 or TRBV12-4 with TRBJ1-1; maybe TRBD1 (6 bases). The V and J ends lost 3 bases and 6 bases respectively, with 11 bases between them. The length of the CDR3 is 13 residues. The CDR3 DNA reads TGTGCCAGCAGTTTTGGGGGCGCCGCTGAAGCTTTCCTT. It encodes CASSFGGAAEAFL.

The chain combines TRBV20-1 with TRBJ2-7, with D possibly matching TRBD1 (6 bases). Germline V gene lookup returns CDR1 DFQATT and CDR2 SNEGSKA (reference sequence). The CDR3 is 11 residues long. V shed 6 bases and J shed 2 bases, with 8 bases lying between them. CDR3 sequence (DNA): TGCAGTGCCGGACAGCCCTACGAGCAGTACTTC. Translated, it gives CSAGQPYEQYF.

A word on this clonotype: At one end, the junction sequence differs from germline, possibly due to a read error. DNA of the CDR3: TGTACCAGCAGCTTAGCGGGAACCTACAATGAGCAGTTCTTC. It yields the protein CTSSLAGTYNEQFF. The gene calls are TRBV7-3 and TRBJ2-1; TRBD2 matches 8 bases. The CDR3 covers 14 residues. CDR1 SGHTA and CDR2 FQGTGA come from the germline V gene.

To note about this clonotype: The CDR3 does not close with the conserved phenylalanine or tryptophan, likely indicating a read error. The chain is built from TRBV7-2 and TRBJ1-2; TRBD1 aligns across 9 bases. With 6 bases clipped from V and 4 bases from J, the junction kept 6 bases outside the gene matches. This CDR3 has 14 amino acids. Germline V lookup: CDR1 SGHTA, CDR2 FQGNSA. The CDR3 sequence is CASSGGTGSYGYTL. Written as DNA, the CDR3 is TGTGCCAGCAGTGGCGGGACAGGGTCCTATGGCTACACCCTC.

The V and J genes are TRBV7-2 and TRBJ2-7; 8 nucleotides agree with TRBD2. Looked up from germline, CDR1 is SGHTA and CDR2 is FQGNSA. Germline trimming cut 5 bases from V and 6 bases from J; bases unmatched to any gene: 21. The CDR3 loop spans 18 amino acids. CDR3 amino acids: CASSTTIHVLAGTLEQYF. CDR3 in DNA: TGTGCCAGCAGCACTACCATTCACGTGCTAGCGGGTACTCTCGAGCAGTACTTC.

The rearrangement uses TRBV9 and TRBJ2-3; D assignment may be TRBD1 or TRBD2 (5 bases each). Germline lookup yields CDR1 SGDLS and CDR2 YYNGEE. This CDR3 has 14 residues. V was pared by 0 bases and J by 3 bases, with 8 bases between. The CDR3, as DNA: TGTGCCAGCAGCGTAGAGGGACCAACAGATACGCAGTATTTT. Amino acid sequence: CASSVEGPTDTQYF.

CDR3: CASIPLRYNEQFF. In nucleotides, the CDR3 is TGTGCCAGCATCCCACTCCGCTACAATGAGCAGTTCTTC. The rearrangement uses TRBV28 and TRBJ2-1; D remains unclear. The germline gives CDR1 MDHEN, CDR2 SYDVKM. CDR3 length: 13 amino acids. Trimming took off 7 bases at V and 3 bases at J, with 10 bases between the two ends.

This clonotype was found a few times. The chain recombines TRBV29-1 with TRBJ1-1, with D uncertain. This CDR3 is 10 amino acids long. Germline V gene lookup returns CDR1 SQVTM and CDR2 ANQGSEA. Trimming stripped 3 bases from V and 10 bases from J, with 9 bases between. The CDR3 coding sequence is TGCAGCGTTGATTTGGACGCAGCTTTCTTT. It yields the protein CSVDLDAAFF.

The chain links TRBV20-1 to TRBJ2-5; no reliable D call. The J call may be wrong; the DNA end is better matched by TRBJ2-7. Germline assignment: CDR1 DFQATT and CDR2 SNEGSKA (reference sequence). CDR3 length: 15 residues. The CDR3 loop reads CSARDLRNSSYEQYF. The CDR3 nucleotides are TGCAGTGCTAGAGATTTGAGAAATAGCTCCTACGAGCAGTACTTC.

The CDR3, as DNA: TGTGCCAGCAGTTATTTGTCAGGTCGGGGTAGCAATCAGCCCCAGCATTTT. Protein sequence: CASSYLSGRGSNQPQHF. The genes are TRBV6-5 and TRBJ1-5; no firm D call. The germline gives CDR1 MNHEY, CDR2 SVGAGI. The CDR3 loop spans 17 amino acids. V was trimmed by 3 bases and J by 0 bases, leaving 15 bases between them.

The rearrangement joins TRBV6-1 to TRBJ1-2, with TRBD1 matching 9 bases. V gave up 4 bases and J gave up 3 bases; unmatched junction bases: 6. Per the germline V gene, CDR1 is MNHNS and CDR2 is SASEGT. The length of the CDR3 is 15 residues. The CDR3 loop reads CASSAYRGLDYGYTF. For the CDR3, the DNA is TGTGCCAGCAGTGCCTACAGGGGGCTGGACTATGGCTACACCTTC.

J is TRBJ2-7 and V is TRBV5-1; 7 bases line up with TRBD1. The end of the DNA aligns better with TRBJ2-1, so the J call may be wrong. Germline V gives CDR1 SGHRS, CDR2 YFSETQ. CDR3 length: 16 amino acids. This chain's CDR3 is CASSLAGGRGYIEQFF. CDR3 bases: TGCGCCAGCAGCCTCGCAGGGGGAAGGGGTTATATTGAGCAGTTCTTC.

Of note for this clonotype: The germline gene is not matched at one end of the junction; a read error may be the cause. The chain employs TRBV7-9 and TRBJ2-7, with TRBD2 matching over 7 bases. CDR3 length: 17 residues. CDR1 SEHNR and CDR2 FQNEAQ come from the germline V gene (reference sequence). The CDR3 reads CSSSFRLPSGHAYEQYF. The CDR3 region has the DNA TGTTCCAGCAGTTTCAGACTCCCTAGCGGCCATGCCTACGAGCAGTACTTC.

In its sample, this clonotype was seen a few times. V is TRBV7-9 and J is TRBJ2-1, with TRBD2 identical over 10 bases. V lost 5 bases and J lost 2; bases outside the gene matches: 9. Germline V lookup: CDR1 SEHNR, CDR2 FQNEAQ (reference sequence). CDR3 length: 17 amino acids. The CDR3 here is CASSHPASGGAYNEQFF. The CDR3 DNA reads as TGTGCCAGCAGCCACCCGGCCAGCGGGGGGGCCTACAATGAGCAGTTCTTC. The variable domain in full, with the rest retrieved from reference TRBV7-9 and TRBJ2-1, is DTGVSQNPRHKITKRGQNVTFRCDPISEHNRLYWYRQTLGQGPEFLTYFQNEAQLEKSRLLSDRFSAERPKGSFSTLEIQRTEQGDSAMYLCASSHPASGGAYNEQFFGPGTRLTVL.

CDR3: CASSYSTSLETQYF. CDR3 nucleotides: TGTGCCAGCAGTTACTCGACTAGCTTGGAGACCCAGTACTTC. The chain combines TRBV6-2 or TRBV6-3 with TRBJ2-5; the match to TRBD2 covers 7 bases. CDR1 is MNHEY, CDR2 SVGEGT, per germline. Trimming at V came to 0 bases and at J to 5 bases, leaving 3 bases not matched to a gene. The CDR3 runs 14 residues.

This clonotype was seen at least ten times. The CDR3 DNA reads TGTGCCAGCAGCGCTCCGGGACCCGGAGAAAAACTGTTTTTT. This sequence encodes CASSAPGPGEKLFF. This chain links TRBV5-6 with TRBJ1-4; D may be TRBD1 (5 bases). The germline gives CDR1 SGHDT, CDR2 YYEEEE. V dropped 4 bases and J dropped 8 bases, with 15 bases sitting between them. The CDR3 consists of 14 residues.

This clonotype has only a few counts. The chain has TRBV20-1 and TRBJ2-3; D unclear. The germline V gene encodes CDR1 DFQATT and CDR2 SNEGSKA (reference sequence). V was shortened by 1 base and J by 4 bases, with 12 bases between the two germline ends. This CDR3 comprises 14 residues. In DNA, the CDR3 is TGCAGTGCTAGAGGAAACCTTCGTGCAGATACGCAGTATTTT. Translation gives CSARGNLRADTQYF.